The sequence of this T cell receptor (beta chain) was determined in a study of blood T cell repertoires in COVID-19. Study overall: Material from acute and convalescent COVID-19 was sourced from the United States, Italy and Spain.

Measured with immunoSEQ multiplex PCR; TCRdb has only the in-frame clones, and not every one. The table has about 260,000 clones, around 84% seen once. This CDR3 is built from 18 residues. V shed 0 bases, J shed 3 bases, and the junction held 14 bases outside the gene matches. Germline lookup yields CDR1 SGHNT and CDR2 YYREEE (reference sequence). The origin of this receptor is a man aged 25-40 years with acute COVID-19. V gene TRBV5-4 combines with J gene TRBJ1-1, with TRBD1 matching 7 bases. The specimen was PBMCs or T cells enriched from blood (not recorded which). CDR3 amino acids: CASSLVGGSGGMYTEAFF. The CDR3 bases are TGTGCCAGCAGCTTGGTAGGTGGTTCAGGGGGTATGTACACTGAAGCTTTCTTT.